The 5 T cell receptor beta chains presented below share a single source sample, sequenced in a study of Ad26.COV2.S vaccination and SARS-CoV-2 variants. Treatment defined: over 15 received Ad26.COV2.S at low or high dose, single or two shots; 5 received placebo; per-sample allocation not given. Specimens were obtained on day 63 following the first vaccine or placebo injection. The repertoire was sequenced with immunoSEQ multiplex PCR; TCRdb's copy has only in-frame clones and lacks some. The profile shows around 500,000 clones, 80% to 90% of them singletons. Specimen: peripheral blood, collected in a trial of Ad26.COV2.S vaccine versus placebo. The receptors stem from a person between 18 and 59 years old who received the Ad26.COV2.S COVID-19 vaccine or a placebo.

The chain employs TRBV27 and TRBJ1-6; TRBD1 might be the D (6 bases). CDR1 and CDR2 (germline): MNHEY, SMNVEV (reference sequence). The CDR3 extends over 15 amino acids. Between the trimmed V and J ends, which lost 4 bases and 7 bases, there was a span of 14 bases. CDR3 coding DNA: TGTGCCAGCAGTTCTTGGGGACACGAAAATTCACCCCTCCACTTT. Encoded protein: CASSSWGHENSPLHF.

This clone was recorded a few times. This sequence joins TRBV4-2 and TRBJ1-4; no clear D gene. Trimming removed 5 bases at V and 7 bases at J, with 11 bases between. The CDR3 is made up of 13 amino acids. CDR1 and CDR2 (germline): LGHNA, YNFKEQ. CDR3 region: CASSSSSGEKLFF. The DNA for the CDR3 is TGTGCCAGCAGCTCCAGTAGTGGTGAAAAACTGTTTTTT.

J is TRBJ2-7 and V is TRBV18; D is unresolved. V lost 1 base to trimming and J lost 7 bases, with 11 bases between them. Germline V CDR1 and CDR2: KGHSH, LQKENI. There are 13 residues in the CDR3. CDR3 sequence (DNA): TGTGCCAGCTCACCACTTAGGTCGAGGGAGCAGTACTTC. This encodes CASSPLRSREQYF.

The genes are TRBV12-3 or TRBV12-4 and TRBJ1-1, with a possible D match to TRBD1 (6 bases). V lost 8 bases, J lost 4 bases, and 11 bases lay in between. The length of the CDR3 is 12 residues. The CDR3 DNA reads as TGTGCCAGCGGGACAAGTCCCACTGAAGCTTTCTTT. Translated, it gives CASGTSPTEAFF.

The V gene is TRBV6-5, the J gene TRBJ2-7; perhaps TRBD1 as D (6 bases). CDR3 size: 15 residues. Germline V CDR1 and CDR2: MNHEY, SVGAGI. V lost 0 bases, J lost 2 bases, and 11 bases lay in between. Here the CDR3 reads CASSYSMQGTYEQYF. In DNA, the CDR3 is TGTGCCAGCAGTTACTCTATGCAGGGGACCTACGAGCAGTACTTC.